A single sample is the source of the 13 T cell receptor beta chains below, sequenced in a study of Ad26.COV2.S vaccination and SARS-CoV-2 variants. Treatment reported: some 19 received Ad26.COV2.S at low or high dose, single or two shots; about 5 received placebo; per-sample allocation not given. Specimen acquisition occurred on day 63 following the initial vaccine or placebo injection. Profiled with immunoSEQ multiplex PCR; TCRdb holds only in-frame clones, not every one. Of about 680,000 clones listed, about 90% are singletons. The sample consisted of peripheral blood, taken in a trial of Ad26.COV2.S vaccine versus placebo. Receptors were obtained from a person aged 18-60 years who received the Ad26.COV2.S COVID-19 vaccine or a placebo.

The chain joins TRBV19 to TRBJ1-5; D uncertain. Trimming removed 3 bases from V and 2 bases from J, with 8 bases in between. This CDR3 has 14 residues. CDR1 is LNHDA, CDR2 SQIVND, per germline (reference sequence). The CDR3 coding sequence is TGTGCCAGTAGTATCAGAAGGGGCAATCAGCCCCAGCATTTT. Its translation: CASSIRRGNQPQHF.

On this clone: At one end the junction does not follow the germline gene, possibly because of a read error. Other DNA sequences in this specimen translate into the identical CDR3. The rearrangement uses TRBV18 and TRBJ2-7, with D maybe TRBD1 (5 bases). CDR1 and CDR2 from the germline V gene are KGHSH and LQKENI. The CDR3 loop spans 13 amino acids. The CDR3, as DNA: TGTGCCAGCTCTCCACAGGACTCCTACGAGCAGTACTTC. This encodes CASSPQDSYEQYF. The whole variable domain, filled in from reference TRBV18 and TRBJ2-7, reads NAGVMQNPRHLVRRRGQEARLRCSPMKGHSHVYWYRQLPEEGLKFMVYLQKENIIDESGMPKERFSAEFPKEGPSILRIQQVVRGDSAAYFCASSPQDSYEQYFGPGTRLTVT.

For this clone: A read error may account for a junction end that differs from germline. V is TRBV4-2 and J is TRBJ2-1; 10 bases match TRBD1. The germline V gene encodes CDR1 LGHNA and CDR2 YNFKEQ. There are 13 residues in the CDR3. The CDR3 sequence: CASSQEWDRGVIF. The CDR3 DNA reads TGTGCCAGCAGCCAAGAGTGGGACAGGGGTGTTATCTTC.

The chain employs TRBV6-5 and TRBJ2-6; D is ambiguous. CDR3 length equals 15 residues. Trimming removed 5 bases from V and 6 bases from J, with 14 bases in between. CDR1 is MNHEY, CDR2 SVGAGI, per germline. The CDR3 nucleotides are TGTGCCAGCAGTCCGGACGGAGCGATGGCCAACGTCCTGACTTTC. Translating gives CASSPDGAMANVLTF.

V gene TRBV18 combines with J gene TRBJ1-6, with a possible D match to TRBD1 (5 bases). CDR3 length: 14 amino acids. CDR1 is KGHSH, CDR2 LQKENI, per germline. V gave up 3 bases and J gave up 14 bases, with 17 bases separating them. The CDR3 DNA sequence: TGTGCCAGCTCACCCGGGGCAGGCCGTTCGTCCCTCCACTTT. Residues: CASSPGAGRSSLHF.

The chain has TRBV3-1 (or the pseudogene TRBV3-2) and TRBJ1-5, with D possibly being TRBD1 (5 bases). Germline CDR1 is LGHDT and CDR2 is YNNKEL (reference sequence). The CDR3 is 17 residues long. Trimming shortened V by 4 bases and J by 0 bases, and 16 bases separated the two germline ends. The CDR3 nucleotides read TGTGCCAGCAGCCTTAGTGGGGGAGGCTCTAGCAATCAGCCCCAGCATTTT. Translation gives CASSLSGGGSSNQPQHF.

The genes are TRBV5-1 and TRBJ2-5; D is unclear. Germline V gene sequence: CDR1 SGHRS, CDR2 YFSETQ. The CDR3 is 14 amino acids. Trimming removed 6 bases from V and 1 base from J, with 13 bases in between. The CDR3, as DNA: TGCGCCAGCAACCCTCCGAACCTCCAAGAGACCCAGTACTTC. Protein sequence: CASNPPNLQETQYF.

About this clone: Other DNA variants within this sample encode the same CDR3. V usage is TRBV6-5 and J usage is TRBJ2-7; 8 bases map to TRBD1. The CDR3 length is 13 residues. Germline trimming cut 5 bases from V and 4 bases from J; bases unmatched to any gene: 4. Looked up from germline, CDR1 is MNHEY and CDR2 is SVGAGI. This chain's CDR3 is CASSTTGAYEQYF. CDR3 coding DNA: TGTGCCAGCAGTACGACAGGGGCTTACGAGCAGTACTTC.

The genes are TRBV7-9 and TRBJ2-1; TRBD1 matches at 7 bases. V gave up 10 bases and J gave up 0 bases; unmatched junction bases: 9. This CDR3 region has 15 residues. Germline CDR1 reads SEHNR; CDR2 reads FQNEAQ (reference sequence). The CDR3 spells CAISGQESSYNEQFF. CDR3 coding DNA: TGTGCCATCTCTGGACAGGAGAGCTCCTACAATGAGCAGTTCTTC. The whole variable domain, filled in from reference TRBV7-9 and TRBJ2-1, reads DTGVSQNPRHKITKRGQNVTFRCDPISEHNRLYWYRQTLGQGPEFLTYFQNEAQLEKSRLLSDRFSAERPKGSFSTLEIQRTEQGDSAMYLCAISGQESSYNEQFFGPGTRLTVL.

To note about this clone: Different DNA sequences within this sample yield the same CDR3. The rearrangement uses TRBV9 and TRBJ2-6, with D possibly being TRBD2 (5 bases). CDR1 and CDR2 from the germline V gene are SGDLS and YYNGEE. The CDR3 sequence is 15 residues long. V lost 2 bases and J 4 bases, leaving 10 bases between the germline ends. The CDR3 loop reads CASSVEGAGANVLTF. CDR3 coding DNA: TGTGCCAGCAGCGTTGAGGGCGCCGGGGCCAACGTCCTGACTTTC. Full variable domain (remainder filled in from reference TRBV9 and TRBJ2-6): DSGVTQTPKHLITATGQRVTLRCSPRSGDLSVYWYQQSLDQGLQFLIQYYNGEERAKGNILERFSAQQFPDLHSELNLSSLELGDSALYFCASSVEGAGANVLTFGAGSRLTVL.

The rearrangement uses TRBV7-2 and TRBJ2-6, with D perhaps being TRBD1 or TRBD2 (6 bases each). The germline CDR1 and CDR2 sequences are SGHTA and FQGNSA. V gave up 0 bases and J gave up 0 bases, with 9 bases separating them. CDR3 length: 17 residues. The CDR3 protein is CASSLAGGRSGANVLTF. Here the CDR3 DNA reads TGTGCCAGCAGCTTAGCGGGGGGCCGCTCTGGGGCCAACGTCCTGACTTTC.

V gene TRBV20-1 combines with J gene TRBJ2-1; 9 bases align to TRBD2. Trimming cost V 6 bases and J 12 bases; bases outside gene matches: 3. This CDR3 is 10 amino acids long. Germline assignment: CDR1 DFQATT and CDR2 SNEGSKA (reference sequence). The CDR3 DNA follows: TGCAGTGCACCGACTAGCGGGCAGTTCTTC. It translates to CSAPTSGQFF.

V is TRBV6-1 and J is TRBJ1-1; D might be TRBD1 (5 bases). V was trimmed by 1 base and J by 1 base, leaving 7 bases between them. CDR1 and CDR2 from the germline V gene are MNHNS and SASEGT. The CDR3 is made up of 14 amino acids. The CDR3 protein is CASSEGTSNTEAFF. CDR3 bases: TGTGCCAGCAGTGAAGGGACATCGAACACTGAAGCTTTCTTT.